This T cell receptor (beta chain) was captured in a study of glioma-infiltrating T cells after dendritic cell vaccination. Study details: Autologous tumor lysate-pulsed dendritic cell vaccination was given between about 2003 and 2012. The vaccine used monocyte-derived dendritic cells pulsed overnight with autologous tumor lysate.

V dropped 4 bases and J dropped 2; count of bases not matched to a gene: 9. CDR3 size: 15 residues. Germline loops: CDR1 SGHDT, CDR2 YYEEEE. Noted time point: after dendritic cell vaccination, including at tumor progression/relapse. All glioblastoma patients lacked an isocitrate dehydrogenase mutation. The PCR used 60 V beta and 13 J beta primers. The repertoire was sequenced with immunoSEQ multiplex PCR; TCRdb's copy has only in-frame clones and lacks some. Of around 10,000 clones in the sample, roughly four fifths were seen once. The source of this sequence is a human donor with glioblastoma. The chain combines TRBV5-6 with TRBJ2-7; 7 nucleotides agree with TRBD1. Sequencing used blood, obtained after dendritic cell vaccination. The CDR3 DNA reads TGTGCCAGCAGCAAACTGGGACAGCTCACCTACGAGCAGTACTTC. Its protein product is CASSKLGQLTYEQYF.